Listed below are T cell receptor beta chains from one sample, sequenced in a study of molecular identifiers for immune sequencing clone quantification. MiXCR, applied by TCRdb to the PCR reads, yields one record per CDR3 protein. Here the sample spans fewer than 15,000 distinct CDR3 sequences, 16% being singletons. Specimen: naive CD8+ T cells from blood, with Jurkat cell RNA spiked in. These receptors were taken from a human donor in good health. Some libraries in this study had Jurkat cell RNA spiked in. The CDR3 runs from the conserved cysteine through the conserved F or W. Each record gives: D gene, J gene, V gene, clone size, CDR3 DNA, CDR3 protein. The D gene is left open where the match is weak. Clone size, where shown, is once, few, many, or a class for clones that have expanded.

>TRBD2|TRBJ2-1|TRBV20-1|few
TGCAGTGCTAGAGATGTTGCGGCGGCGGGGGGGGAGCAGTTCTTC
CSARDVAAAGGEQFF
>.|TRBJ2-5|TRBV7-2|medium-sized
TGTGCCAGCAGCTTAAGCCTCCAAGAGACCCAGTACTTC
CASSLSLQETQYF
>.|TRBJ2-1|TRBV7-2|medium-sized
TGTGCCAGCAGCTTTCCTAACAGGGATGAGCAGTTCTTC
CASSFPNRDEQFF
>.|TRBJ2-5|TRBV7-2|.
TGTGCCAGCAGCTTAGGCGGAATTCAGACCCAGTACTTC
CASSLGGIQTQYF
>TRBD2|TRBJ2-1|TRBV28|medium-sized
TGTGCCAGCAGTACGCGGGAGACTGCCTACAATGAGCAGTTCTTC
CASSTRETAYNEQFF
>.|TRBJ2-1|TRBV7-2|medium-sized
TGTGCCAGCAGCTTAGGGGGCTTCTCCTACAATGAGCAGTTCTTC
CASSLGGFSYNEQFF
>TRBD1|TRBJ2-2|TRBV24-1|many
TGTGCCACCAGTGGTGACAGGGAAGAGGACACCGGGGAGCTGTTTTTT
CATSGDREEDTGELFF
>.|TRBJ1-5|TRBV19|.
TGTGCCAGTTCGGACAGCTATCAGCCCCAGCATTTT
CASSDSYQPQHF
>.|TRBJ1-2|TRBV4-1|many
TGCGCCAGCAGCCCGATCGGACAGCCTTTGGGCTACACCTTC
CASSPIGQPLGYTF
>TRBD2|TRBJ2-5|TRBV6-5|many
TGTGCCAGCAGTTCTGGACTAGCGGGAGCTGAGACCCAGTACTTC
CASSSGLAGAETQYF
>.|TRBJ2-4|TRBV28|many
TGTGCCAGCAGCTTCATCAGCGGCGAGGTTCCAAACATTCAGTACTTC
CASSFISGEVPNIQYF
>.|TRBJ1-1|TRBV6-2/TRBV6-3|many
TGTGCCAGCAGTTACTCGGGTAGGGGGAGAGAAGCTTTCTTT
CASSYSGRGREAFF
>.|TRBJ1-1|TRBV11-2|.
TGTGCCAGCAGCTTGCAGGGGTGCACTGAAACTTTCTTT
CASSLQGCTETFF
>.|TRBJ2-3|TRBV18|many
TGTGCCAGCTCAACACCAGGACAGGATACGCAGTATTTT
CASSTPGQDTQYF
>.|TRBJ2-7|TRBV9|many
TGTGCCAGCAGCGTAGGGACAGCCAACTCCTACGAGCAGTACTTC
CASSVGTANSYEQYF
>TRBD2|TRBJ2-7|TRBV7-2|medium-sized
TGTGCCAGCAGCGCAACGACTAGCGGGATAAAGTACTTC
CASSATTSGIKYF